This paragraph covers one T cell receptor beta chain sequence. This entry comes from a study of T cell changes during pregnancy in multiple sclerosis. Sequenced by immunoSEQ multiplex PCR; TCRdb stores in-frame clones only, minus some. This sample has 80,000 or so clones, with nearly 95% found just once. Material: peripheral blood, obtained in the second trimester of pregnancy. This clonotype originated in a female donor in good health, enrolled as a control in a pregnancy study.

The CDR3 bases are TGTGCCAGTAGTATAAGCAGGGGCTACGGCTACACCTTC. It codes for CASSISRGYGYTF. This chain joins TRBV19 and TRBJ1-2, with TRBD1 as a possible D gene (6 bases). The CDR3 is made up of 13 amino acids. V was pared by 2 bases and J by 8 bases, with 12 bases between. Germline loops: CDR1 LNHDA, CDR2 SQIVND (reference sequence).